One sample yielded the 20 T cell receptor beta chains listed below, sequenced in a study of T cells after yellow fever vaccination. TCRdb analysed the 5' RACE reads with MiXCR anew, one entry per CDR3 protein. Of 300,000 to 350,000 distinct CDR3 sequences listed, around 3.9% were seen once; the top ten hold 20% to 30%. Sample: PBMCs, taken 5 days after the yellow fever booster vaccination. These receptors all stem from a young man who received the YFV17D yellow fever vaccine.

In this sample, this clonotype turned up many times. The chain recombines TRBV6-5 with TRBJ2-7; 7 bases line up with TRBD1. The trim removed 6 bases at V and 4 bases at J, leaving 6 bases unmatched. This CDR3 is built from 13 residues. The germline CDR1 and CDR2 sequences are MNHEY and SVGAGI. The DNA for the CDR3 is TGTGCCAGCAGCCGACAGGGCTCTTACGAGCAGTACGTC. It specifies CASSRQGSYEQYV.

This clonotype was picked up many times. V gene TRBV20-1 combines with J gene TRBJ1-6; 7 bases map to TRBD1. After removal of 7 bases from V and 0 bases from J, the junction contained 6 bases not matched to a gene. CDR3 size: 15 residues. Germline values: CDR1 DFQATT, CDR2 SNEGSKA (reference sequence). The CDR3 sequence is CSVRTGDSYNSPLHF. Written as DNA, the CDR3 is TGCAGTGTTAGGACAGGCGACTCCTATAATTCACCCCTCCACTTT.

This clonotype occurred a few times. The rearrangement uses TRBV7-2 and TRBJ1-6; D might be TRBD1 (6 bases). With 5 bases removed from V and 0 bases from J, the gap between germline ends came to 11 bases. This CDR3 comprises 16 residues. The germline gives CDR1 SGHTA, CDR2 FQGNSA. CDR3 nucleotide sequence: TGTGCCAGCAGCGTGACAGGAAGCTCCTATAATTCACCCCTCCACTTT. This translates into CASSVTGSSYNSPLHF.

This clonotype has ten or more counts. Here the CDR3 DNA reads TGTGCCAGCAGACCCGGGACCCTGGGAAACACCATATATTTT. This translates into CASRPGTLGNTIYF. V usage is TRBV12-3 or TRBV12-4 and J usage is TRBJ1-3; the D gene is possibly TRBD1 (5 bases). V was clipped by 6 bases and J by 4 bases, with 13 bases between them. The CDR3 extends over 14 amino acids.

This chain joins TRBV18 and TRBJ2-2; D is possibly TRBD1 (5 bases). The CDR3 spans 15 residues. Between the trimmed V and J ends, which lost 0 bases and 3 bases, there was a span of 8 bases. Germline V lookup: CDR1 KGHSH, CDR2 LQKENI. CDR3 region: CASSPPTGYTGELFF. In DNA form, the CDR3 reads TGTGCCAGCTCACCACCTACAGGCTACACCGGGGAGCTGTTTTTT. Supplemented by reference TRBV18 and TRBJ2-2, the full variable domain reads NAGVMQNPRHLVRRRGQEARLRCSPMKGHSHVYWYRQLPEEGLKFMVYLQKENIIDESGMPKERFSAEFPKEGPSILRIQQVVRGDSAAYFCASSPPTGYTGELFFGEGSRLTVL.

The chain joins TRBV7-6 to TRBJ2-1, with 10 nucleotides matching TRBD2. The V gene end was trimmed by 5 bases and the J gene end by 5 bases; junction bases not matched to a gene: 9. CDR1 SGHVS and CDR2 FNYEAQ come from the germline V gene. The CDR3 runs 16 residues. As DNA, the CDR3 is TGTGCCAGCAGCATCACCGGGACTAGCGCAAACAATGAGCAGTTCTTC. Translating it yields CASSITGTSANNEQFF.

This clonotype was detected a few times. V is TRBV4-3 and J is TRBJ1-5, with 7 bases identical to TRBD1. V dropped 4 bases and J dropped 0; count of bases not matched to a gene: 12. The CDR3 length is 18 residues. Germline V gene data show CDR1 as LGHNA and CDR2 as YSLEER. The CDR3 bases are TGCGCCAGCAGCCGGGCTGGACAGGAGAATTATAGCAATCAGCCCCAGCATTTT. This gives the protein CASSRAGQENYSNQPQHF.

This chain links TRBV5-1 with TRBJ2-3, with D perhaps TRBD2 (5 bases). Germline CDR1 reads SGHRS; CDR2 reads YFSETQ. This CDR3 spans 13 amino acids. V lost 7 bases and J lost 0, with 9 bases in between. The CDR3 coding sequence is TGCGCCAGCTACTGGACTAGCACAGATACGCAGTATTTT. Residues: CASYWTSTDTQYF.

This clonotype has at least ten counts. This chain uses TRBV18 with TRBJ2-1; 13 bases align to TRBD2. CDR3 length equals 15 residues. The V segment lost 5 bases and the J segment 7 bases; nucleotides outside the gene matches: 5. The germline gives CDR1 KGHSH, CDR2 LQKENI. The CDR3 sequence is CASSSTSGGANEQFF. CDR3 in DNA: TGTGCCAGCTCATCAACTAGCGGGGGGGCAAATGAGCAGTTCTTC.

This clonotype was counted many times. The rearrangement joins TRBV10-2 to TRBJ2-3; perhaps D is TRBD1 or TRBD2 (5 bases each). Looked up from germline, CDR1 is WSHSY and CDR2 is SAAADI. Trimming stripped 3 bases from V and 8 bases from J, with 6 bases between. The length of the CDR3 is 11 residues. CDR3 coding DNA: TGCGCCAGCAGTGATGGGGGTACGCAGTATTTT. It yields the protein CASSDGGTQYF.

This clonotype was counted many times. The J gene is TRBJ2-2, the V gene TRBV6-1; 9 bases align to TRBD2. Per the germline V gene, CDR1 is MNHNS and CDR2 is SASEGT. After removal of 7 bases from V and 6 bases from J, the junction contained 9 bases not matched to a gene. There are 15 residues in the CDR3. Written as DNA, the CDR3 is TGTGCCAGCACTGAGGCTAGCGGGGATCCCGGGGAGCTGTTTTTT. As protein: CASTEASGDPGELFF.

As DNA, the CDR3 is TGTGCCAGTAGTCCCGTGGGGGTGAGCAATCAGCCCCAGCATTTT. Protein: CASSPVGVSNQPQHF. This chain links TRBV19 with TRBJ1-5, with TRBD1 as a possible D gene (5 bases). Germline lookup yields CDR1 LNHDA and CDR2 SQIVND (reference sequence). Trimming took off 5 bases at V and 1 base at J, with 12 bases between the two ends. The length of the CDR3 is 15 residues.

CDR3: CASSSKTQDTIYF. The CDR3 nucleotides read TGTGCCAGCAGCTCCAAGACCCAAGACACCATATATTTT. This sequence joins TRBV7-9 and TRBJ1-3; no reliable D call. This CDR3 comprises 13 residues. Trimming pared 4 bases from V and 8 bases from J, leaving 12 bases between. Germline CDR1 and CDR2: SEHNR and FQNEAQ (reference sequence).

A remark on this clonotype: The junction differs from germline at one of its ends, possibly a read error. The rearrangement uses TRBV7-8 and TRBJ2-2; D could derive from TRBD1 or TRBD2 (6 bases each). CDR3 length equals 18 residues. Germline V CDR1 and CDR2: SGHVS, FQNEAQ. CDR3 coding DNA: TGTGCCAGCAGCTTAGGTTCGGCAAACAGGGTAGTACCCGGGGAGGTGTTTTTT. Translation gives CASSLGSANRVVPGEVFF.

This clonotype came up a few times. The V call is TRBV21-1, the J call TRBJ1-2. TRBV21-1 has pseudogene status. The CDR3 is 12 amino acids. CDR3 nucleotides: TGTGCCAGCGGAGGATCTTTCTATGGCTACACCTTC. Amino acid sequence: CASGGSFYGYTF.

In its sample, this clonotype was seen many times. This rearrangement joins TRBV6-1 to TRBJ1-6, with D possibly TRBD1 on 5 matching bases. The CDR3 consists of 15 residues. V lost 2 bases and J lost 8, with 13 bases in between. The germline V gene has CDR1 MNHNS and CDR2 SASEGT. CDR3 nucleotide sequence: TGTGCCAGCAGTGAAACGTCGAGGGACTATTCACCCCTCCACTTT. Translated, it gives CASSETSRDYSPLHF.

This clonotype was counted at least ten times. The chain recombines TRBV12-3 or TRBV12-4 with TRBJ1-2; the match to TRBD1 covers 7 bases. The length of the CDR3 is 13 residues. The junction had 7 bases not matched to a gene; V was cut back by 6 bases and J by 6 bases. CDR3 coding DNA: TGTGCCAGCAGCCGACAGGGTTCCCATGGCTACACCTTC. It yields the protein CASSRQGSHGYTF.

The chain carries TRBV12-5 and TRBJ1-1; tentatively, D is TRBD1 (5 bases). Germline values: CDR1 LGHNT, CDR2 FRNRAP. V lost 0 bases and J 0 bases, leaving 17 bases between the germline ends. This CDR3 has 18 amino acids. Here the CDR3 reads CASGLVLGQGPLNTEAFF. Here the CDR3 DNA reads TGTGCTAGTGGTTTGGTACTGGGGCAGGGCCCCCTGAACACTGAAGCTTTCTTT. The variable domain in full, completed from reference TRBV12-5 and TRBJ1-1, reads DARVTQTPRHKVTEMGQEVTMRCQPILGHNTVFWYRQTMMQGLELLAYFRNRAPLDDSGMPKDRFSAEMPDATLATLKIQPSEPRDSAVYFCASGLVLGQGPLNTEAFFGQGTRLTVV.

V gene TRBV27 combines with J gene TRBJ1-4; no reliable D call. The germline V and J ends were trimmed by 4 bases and 8 bases, with 17 bases remaining between them. This CDR3 spans 15 amino acids. CDR1 is MNHEY and CDR2 is SMNVEV in the germline V gene (reference sequence). DNA for the CDR3: TGTGCCAGCAGTTCCCTCGGAGAGGGAGAGGAAAAACTGTTTTTT. Translated: CASSSLGEGEEKLFF.

This clonotype appeared many times. This CDR3 reads CASSLDWRWGAKNIQYF. CDR3 DNA: TGTGCCAGCAGCTTAGACTGGAGATGGGGGGCCAAAAACATTCAGTACTTC. The rearrangement uses TRBV11-2 and TRBJ2-4; the D gene could be TRBD1 or TRBD2 (5 bases each). This CDR3 region has 17 residues. V dropped 0 bases and J dropped 1 base, with 13 bases sitting between them. Germline V CDR1 and CDR2: SGHAT, FQNNGV.